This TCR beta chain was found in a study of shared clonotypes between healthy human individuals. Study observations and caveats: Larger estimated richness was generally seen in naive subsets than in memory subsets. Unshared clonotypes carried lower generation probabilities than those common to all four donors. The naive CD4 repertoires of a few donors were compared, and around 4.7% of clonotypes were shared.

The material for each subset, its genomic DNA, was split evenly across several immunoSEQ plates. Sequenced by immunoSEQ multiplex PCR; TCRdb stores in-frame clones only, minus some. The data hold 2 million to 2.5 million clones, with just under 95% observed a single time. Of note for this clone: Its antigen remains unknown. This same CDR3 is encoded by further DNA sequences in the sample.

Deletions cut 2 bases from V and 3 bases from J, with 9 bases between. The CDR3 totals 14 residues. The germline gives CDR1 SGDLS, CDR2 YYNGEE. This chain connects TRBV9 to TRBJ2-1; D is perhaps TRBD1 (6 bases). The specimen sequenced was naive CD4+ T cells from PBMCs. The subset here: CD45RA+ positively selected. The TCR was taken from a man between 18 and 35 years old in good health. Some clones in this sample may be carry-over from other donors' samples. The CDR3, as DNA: TGTGCCAGCAGCGTCAGGGGATTCTACAATGAGCAGTTCTTC. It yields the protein CASSVRGFYNEQFF.